These 18 T cell receptor beta chains share one sample of origin, sequenced in a study of CD8 T cells in ankylosing spondylitis. Their recognized antigens are unknown. Study results and caveats: Several highly homologous variants made up a TCR beta motif, and this motif appeared characteristic of ankylosing spondylitis blood.

In TCRdb, the 5' RACE reads were re-called with MiXCR into one record per CDR3 protein. The data hold around 490,000 distinct CDR3 sequences, with 5.3% observed a single time. Sequenced input: blood, either unsorted or a sorted T cell fraction (not recorded which). The receptor source for this set is a male donor with ankylosing spondylitis.

This clonotype was seen ten or more times. The V and J genes are TRBV12-3 or TRBV12-4 and TRBJ1-1; D call uncertain. This CDR3 has 13 residues. Trimming removed 4 bases from V and 3 bases from J, with 9 bases in between. CDR3 amino acids: CASSSTEYTEAFF. DNA for the CDR3: TGTGCCAGCAGTTCCACAGAGTACACTGAAGCTTTCTTT.

This clonotype has at least ten counts. The gene calls are TRBV5-6 and TRBJ1-2, with no clear D. V lost 4 bases and J lost 7, with 11 bases in between. The CDR3 length is 12 residues. The germline CDR1 and CDR2 sequences are SGHDT and YYEEEE. CDR3 residues: CASSADGGGYTF. The DNA of the CDR3 is TGTGCCAGCAGCGCGGATGGTGGTGGCTACACCTTC.

This clonotype was counted ten times or more. This sequence joins TRBV5-5 and TRBJ2-7; maybe TRBD2 (6 bases). The V end lost 1 base, the J end lost 6 bases, and 23 bases lay between the germline ends. Germline V gene lookup returns CDR1 SGHKS and CDR2 YYEKEE (reference sequence). CDR3 length: 17 residues. CDR3 nucleotide sequence: TGTGCCAGCAGCTTGAAGCAACTGTGGGGGGTGGGGCGCGAGCAGTACTTC. It is translated as CASSLKQLWGVGREQYF.

This clonotype appeared many times. This sequence joins TRBV24-1 and TRBJ1-1, with D unresolved. The germline gives CDR1 KGHDR, CDR2 SFDVKD. The V gene lost 3 bases and the J gene lost 1 base, with 11 bases spanning the gap. This CDR3 has 15 residues. The CDR3 region is CATSDGGGGNTEAFF. In DNA, the CDR3 is TGTGCCACCAGTGATGGCGGAGGAGGGAACACTGAAGCTTTCTTT.

This clonotype was picked up many times. CDR3 bases: TGTGCCAGCAGAAGAAAATCGGGACACTATGGCTACACCTTC. It encodes CASRRKSGHYGYTF. The chain is built from TRBV12-3 or TRBV12-4 and TRBJ1-2, with a weak D call TRBD1 (5 bases). This CDR3 region has 14 residues. Trimming cost V 6 bases and J 3 bases, with 14 bases left between them.

This clonotype came up many times. The gene calls are TRBV2 and TRBJ2-7, with TRBD1 matching over 7 bases. The CDR3 totals 13 residues. V lost 9 bases and J lost 0; bases outside the gene matches: 5. Per the germline V gene, CDR1 is SNHLY and CDR2 is FYNNEI. The CDR3 DNA reads TGTGCCAGTTCGGACAGGAACTCCTACGAGCAGTACTTC. As protein: CASSDRNSYEQYF. Combining the CDR3 with reference TRBV2 and TRBJ2-7 gives the whole variable domain EPEVTQTPSHQVTQMGQEVILRCVPISNHLYFYWYRQILGQKVEFLVSFYNNEISEKSEIFDDQFSVERPDGSNFTLKIRSTKLEDSAMYFCASSDRNSYEQYFGPGTRLTVT.

This clonotype was observed many times. The chain employs TRBV7-2 and TRBJ2-7; D is tentatively TRBD1 or TRBD2 (5 bases each). This CDR3 has 15 residues. The V gene lost 2 bases and the J gene lost 3 bases, with 14 bases spanning the gap. Germline V gene lookup returns CDR1 SGHTA and CDR2 FQGNSA. This CDR3 is CASSLIRGRFYEQYF. CDR3 coding DNA: TGTGCCAGCAGCTTAATCCGGGGCCGATTCTACGAGCAGTACTTC. Full variable domain (remainder filled in from reference TRBV7-2 and TRBJ2-7): GAGVSQSPSNKVTEKGKDVELRCDPISGHTALYWYRQSLGQGLEFLIYFQGNSAPDKSGLPSDRFSAERTGGSVSTLTIQRTQQEDSAVYLCASSLIRGRFYEQYFGPGTRLTVT.

This clonotype occurred a few times. The chain joins TRBV5-1 to TRBJ1-1; 8 nucleotides match TRBD1. Germline loops: CDR1 SGHRS, CDR2 YFSETQ. The CDR3 is 18 residues long. The ends lost 0 bases at V and 0 bases at J; junction bases unmatched: 10. CDR3 coding DNA: TGCGCCAGCAGCTTGGGAGGGTGGGACAGGCTCATGAACACTGAAGCTTTCTTT. Its translation is CASSLGGWDRLMNTEAFF.

Many counts were recorded for this clonotype. The chain combines TRBV5-1 with TRBJ2-5; TRBD2 matches 9 bases. V gave up 4 bases and J gave up 9 bases; unmatched junction bases: 7. The CDR3 spans 13 residues. The germline V gene encodes CDR1 SGHRS and CDR2 YFSETQ. The DNA for the CDR3 is TGCGCCAGCAGCCGGGGACTAGCAAAGTCCCAGTACTTC. Encoded protein: CASSRGLAKSQYF.

This clonotype was seen many times. The V call is TRBV19, the J call TRBJ1-2, with 8 bases lining up with TRBD1. V lost 6 bases, J lost 8 bases, and 14 bases stayed unmatched. The CDR3 runs to 15 residues. Germline V gene data show CDR1 as LNHDA and CDR2 as SQIVND (reference sequence). DNA for the CDR3: TGTGCCAGTAGGCCGCCTTGGCAGGGGGCGAGCGGCTACACCTTC. It yields the protein CASRPPWQGASGYTF.

Ten or more counts support this clonotype. This chain connects TRBV12-3 or TRBV12-4 to TRBJ1-6; perhaps TRBD1 as D (6 bases). The CDR3 runs to 15 residues. Deletions cut 3 bases from V and 7 bases from J, with 13 bases between. CDR3 DNA sequence: TGTGCCAGCAGTTTTGGGGGGGCGGGAAATTCACCCCTCCACTTT. It specifies CASSFGGAGNSPLHF.

This clonotype appeared many times. CDR3 amino acids: CSAKSLGTGELFF. The CDR3 DNA follows: TGCAGTGCTAAATCTCTGGGCACCGGGGAGCTGTTTTTT. The J gene is TRBJ2-2, the V gene TRBV20-1; D unresolved. V dropped 4 bases and J dropped 4 bases, with 10 bases sitting between them. Germline CDR1 and CDR2: DFQATT and SNEGSKA (reference sequence). The CDR3 length is 13 residues.

This clonotype was detected a few times. A junction end diverges from the germline sequence, so it may reflect a read error. The chain uses TRBV20-1 and TRBJ2-2; D is perhaps TRBD1 or TRBD2 (5 bases each). The CDR3 extends over 16 amino acids. Germline values: CDR1 DFQATT, CDR2 SNEGSKA (reference sequence). The CDR3 DNA reads as TGCTGTGCTAGACGTCCCGGGACGAGGAACACCGGGGAGCTGTTTTTT. Amino acid sequence: CCARRPGTRNTGELFF.

This clonotype was found many times. This chain joins TRBV4-3 and TRBJ2-3, with 11 bases identical to TRBD2. J gave up 4 bases and V 0 bases, and 0 bases lay outside the gene matches. This CDR3 is built from 15 residues. Per germline, CDR1 LGHNA and CDR2 YSLEER. This CDR3 reads CASSQELAGADTQYF. CDR3 bases: TGCGCCAGCAGCCAAGAACTAGCGGGAGCAGATACGCAGTATTTT.

This clonotype was recorded many times. The chain uses TRBV6-2 or TRBV6-3 and TRBJ2-1; D perhaps matches TRBD2 (6 bases). Trimming removed 10 bases at V and 9 bases at J, with 16 bases between. Germline CDR1 and CDR2: MNHEY and SVGEGT. CDR3 length: 12 amino acids. The CDR3 nucleotides are TGTGCCACAACGGAGGGTTTAGGTGAGCAGTTCTTC. This encodes CATTEGLGEQFF.

This clonotype has a count of ten or more. The chain links TRBV20-1 to TRBJ1-1; TRBD1 agrees at 7 bases. With V trimmed by 7 bases and J by 3 bases, 11 bases remained unmatched. From germline, CDR1 is DFQATT and CDR2 SNEGSKA (reference sequence). The CDR3 is made up of 14 amino acids. The CDR3 sequence: CSEPGQPPHTEAFF. The CDR3 DNA reads as TGCAGTGAACCGGGACAGCCTCCCCACACTGAAGCTTTCTTT.

Many counts were recorded for this clonotype. The chain is built from TRBV28 and TRBJ1-5; D perhaps matches TRBD1 (5 bases). Trimming cost V 7 bases and J 5 bases, with 18 bases left between them. The CDR3 contains 15 residues. Germline loops: CDR1 MDHEN, CDR2 SYDVKM. The CDR3 reads CASKLEQGGYQPQHF. The CDR3 coding sequence is TGTGCCAGCAAATTGGAGCAGGGAGGTTATCAGCCCCAGCATTTT.

The chain uses TRBV4-3 and TRBJ2-7; D is possibly TRBD1 or TRBD2 (7 bases each). The V gene's germline CDR1 is LGHNA and CDR2 YSLEER. V was clipped by 0 bases and J by 5 bases, with 14 bases between them. This CDR3 has 15 amino acids. The CDR3 protein is CASSQDREGADEQYF. CDR3 DNA sequence: TGCGCCAGCAGCCAAGATAGGGAGGGGGCGGACGAGCAGTACTTC.